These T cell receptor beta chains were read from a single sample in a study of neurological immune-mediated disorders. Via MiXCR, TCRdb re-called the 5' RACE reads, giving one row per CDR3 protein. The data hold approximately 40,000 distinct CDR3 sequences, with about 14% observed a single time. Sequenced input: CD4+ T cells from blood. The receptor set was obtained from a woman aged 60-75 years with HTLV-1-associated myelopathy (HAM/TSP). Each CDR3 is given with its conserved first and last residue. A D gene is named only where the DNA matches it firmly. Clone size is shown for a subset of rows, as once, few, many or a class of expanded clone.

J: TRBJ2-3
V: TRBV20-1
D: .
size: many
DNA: TGCAGTGCTCCGCGGACAGGCACAGATACGCAGTATTTT
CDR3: CSAPRTGTDTQYF

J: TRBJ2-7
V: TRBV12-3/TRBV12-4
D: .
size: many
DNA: TGTGCCAGCAGTTCTAGCGTAGGGGCCTACGAGCAGTACTTC
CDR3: CASSSSVGAYEQYF

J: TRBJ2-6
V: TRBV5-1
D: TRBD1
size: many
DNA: TGCGCCTCCGCAGGACAGGCTCTCTCTGGGGCCAACGTCCTGACTTTC
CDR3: CASAGQALSGANVLTF

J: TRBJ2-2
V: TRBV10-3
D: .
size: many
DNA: TGTGCCATCAGTGAGAGTACAGGGAAGAGCGGCACCGGGGAGCTGTTTTTT
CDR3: CAISESTGKSGTGELFF

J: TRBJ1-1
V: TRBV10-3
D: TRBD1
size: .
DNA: TGTGTCATCAGTGAGTCGAGAGGGGGCACTGAATCTTTCTTT
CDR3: CVISESRGGTESFF

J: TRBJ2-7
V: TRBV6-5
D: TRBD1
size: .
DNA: TGTGCCAGCAGTTCCAGTGACAGGGGGCGACCCTACGAGCAGTACTTC
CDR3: CASSSSDRGRPYEQYF

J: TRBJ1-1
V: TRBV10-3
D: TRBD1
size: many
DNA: TGTGCCATCAGGACCGACAGGGGAAACACTGAAGCTTTCTTT
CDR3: CAIRTDRGNTEAFF

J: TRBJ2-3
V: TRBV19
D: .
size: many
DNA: TGTGCCAGCGGCAGGGGGGGGCCTGGCACAGATACGCAGTATTTT
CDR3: CASGRGGPGTDTQYF

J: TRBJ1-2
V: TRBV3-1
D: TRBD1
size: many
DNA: TGTGCCAGCAGCCAAGATCGGTGGGACAGAAACTATGGCTACACCTTC
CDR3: CASSQDRWDRNYGYTF

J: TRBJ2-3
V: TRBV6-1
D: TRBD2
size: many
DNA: TGTGCCAGCAGTGATGGTCAGACTAGCGGGGTTAGCACAGATACGCAGTATTTT
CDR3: CASSDGQTSGVSTDTQYF

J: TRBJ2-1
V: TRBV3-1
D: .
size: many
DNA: TGTGCCAGCAGCCAAGGCGGGGCCGGGGGCAATGAGCAGTTCTTC
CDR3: CASSQGGAGGNEQFF

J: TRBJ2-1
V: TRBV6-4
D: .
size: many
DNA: TGTGCCAGCAGTCAGGGTTCCTACAATGAGCAGTTCTTC
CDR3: CASSQGSYNEQFF

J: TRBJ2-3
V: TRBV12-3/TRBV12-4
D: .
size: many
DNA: TGTGCCAGCAGTTCACTATCAGATACGCAGTATTTT
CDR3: CASSSLSDTQYF

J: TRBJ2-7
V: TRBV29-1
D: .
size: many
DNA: TGCAGCGTTGAAAGGTTAGGATTGGGAACCTACGAGCAGTACTTC
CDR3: CSVERLGLGTYEQYF

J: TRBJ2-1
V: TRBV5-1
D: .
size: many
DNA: TGCGCCAGCAGCTGGGGGGGGGCGTACAATGAGCAGTTCTTC
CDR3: CASSWGGAYNEQFF

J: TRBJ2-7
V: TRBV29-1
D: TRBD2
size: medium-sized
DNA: TGCAGCGTTGAAGGGGAGGGAGGGCGCCGGACTTTC
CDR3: CSVEGEGGRRTF

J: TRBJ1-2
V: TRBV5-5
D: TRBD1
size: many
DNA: TGTGCCAGCAGCTTGGGATGGGACAGTAACTATGGCTACACCTTC
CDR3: CASSLGWDSNYGYTF

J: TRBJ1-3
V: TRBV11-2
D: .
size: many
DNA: TGTGCCAGCAGCTTAGCAGGGGCGTCCACTGGAAACACCATATATTTT
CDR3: CASSLAGASTGNTIYF

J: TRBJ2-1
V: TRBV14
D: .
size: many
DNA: TGTGCCAGCAGCTACGAGCCGGGATTTGAGCAGTTCTTC
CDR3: CASSYEPGFEQFF

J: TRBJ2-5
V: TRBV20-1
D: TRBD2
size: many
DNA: TGCAGTGCTAGCTTGTCGGGGGGGCGTGAGACCCAGTACTTC
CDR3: CSASLSGGRETQYF

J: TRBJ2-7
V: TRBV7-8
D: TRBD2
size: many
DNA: TGTGCCAGCAGCTTATGGTTCGAGGTAGCGGGGGTCTCAATCTACGAGCAGTACTTC
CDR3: CASSLWFEVAGVSIYEQYF

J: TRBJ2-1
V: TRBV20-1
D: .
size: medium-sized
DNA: TGCAGTGCTAGACCCCCCGGGCAGCACTACAATGAGCAGTTCTTC
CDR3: CSARPPGQHYNEQFF

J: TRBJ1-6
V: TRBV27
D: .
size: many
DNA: TGTGCCAGCAGTTTACAGGCAGGGGCCTATAATTCACCCCTCCACTTT
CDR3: CASSLQAGAYNSPLHF

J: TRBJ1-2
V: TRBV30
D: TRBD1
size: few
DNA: TGTGCCTGGGACTTTGGGACAGGCGGCTACACCTTC
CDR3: CAWDFGTGGYTF

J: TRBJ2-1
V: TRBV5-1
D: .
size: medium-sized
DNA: TGCGCCAGCAGCTTGGGCCAGGGCTACAATGAGCAGTTCTTC
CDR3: CASSLGQGYNEQFF

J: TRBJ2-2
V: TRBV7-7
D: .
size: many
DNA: TGTGCTAGCAGCCGCACTAGAGGAGACACCGGGGAGCTGTTTTTT
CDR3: CASSRTRGDTGELFF

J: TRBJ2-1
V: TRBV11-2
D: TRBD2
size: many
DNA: TGTGCCAGCAGCGCCCATGGGACTAGCATTATTTACAATGAGCAGTTCTTC
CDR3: CASSAHGTSIIYNEQFF

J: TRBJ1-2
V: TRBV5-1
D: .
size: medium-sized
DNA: TGCGCCAGCAGCTTGGACCGACCTCGGGGCTACACCTTC
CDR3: CASSLDRPRGYTF